One sample yielded the 10 T cell receptor beta chains listed below, sequenced in a study of blood T cells in healthy people across ages. Alongside a J-beta primer mix, a sample-barcoded 5' primer served in a second PCR lasting roughly 6 to 11 cycles. TCRdb independently ran MiXCR on the 5' RACE reads; one entry per CDR3 protein. The sample records some 710,000 distinct CDR3 sequences, approximately 21% being singletons. Sequencing input: blood. Receptors originate from a man between 65 and 79 years old in good health.

This clonotype was observed a handful of times. The chain combines TRBV11-2 with TRBJ2-5; 7 positions agree with TRBD1. CDR3 length: 15 amino acids. CDR1 SGHAT and CDR2 FQNNGV come from the germline V gene. V shed 5 bases, J shed 7 bases, and the junction held 13 bases outside the gene matches. CDR3 sequence: CASSRDRVREGTQYF. In DNA, the CDR3 is TGTGCCAGCAGCCGCGACAGGGTGAGGGAAGGGACCCAGTACTTC.

V usage is TRBV18 and J usage is TRBJ2-1, with 9 bases identical to TRBD1. V gave up 3 bases and J gave up 6 bases; unmatched junction bases: 9. Germline V gene sequence: CDR1 KGHSH, CDR2 LQKENI. The CDR3 consists of 16 residues. CDR3 bases: TGTGCCAGCTCACCCCTTACGGGACAGGGTCGCAATGAGCAGTTCTTC. It translates to CASSPLTGQGRNEQFF.

The chain has TRBV19 and TRBJ1-5; D is unclear. The CDR3 extends over 15 amino acids. Trimming removed 7 bases from V and 0 bases from J, with 13 bases in between. Germline CDR1 LNHDA, CDR2 SQIVND (reference sequence). This CDR3 reads CASTPVFNSNQPQHF. The CDR3 coding sequence is TGTGCCAGTACCCCGGTCTTTAATAGCAATCAGCCCCAGCATTTT.

This rearrangement joins TRBV20-1 to TRBJ1-2; perhaps TRBD1 as D (6 bases). With 3 bases removed from V and 5 bases from J, the gap between germline ends came to 25 bases. The CDR3 is 17 amino acids. CDR1 is DFQATT, CDR2 SNEGSKA, per germline (reference sequence). In DNA, the CDR3 is TGCAGTGCTAGCGGTGGTTTCGTCACAGGGCGAGGGTATGGCTACACCTTC. Protein: CSASGGFVTGRGYGYTF.

This clonotype was observed a single time. The gene calls are TRBV7-9 and TRBJ2-1, with D perhaps TRBD2 (6 bases). The J call could be wrong; TRBJ2-7 is a better fit for the DNA end. The CDR3 is 14 residues long. The V gene's germline CDR1 is SEHNR and CDR2 FQNEAQ (reference sequence). The DNA of the CDR3 is TGTGCCAGCAGCTTGGGTAGCGGTACCTACGAGCAGTACGTC. Its protein product is CASSLGSGTYEQYV.

The rearrangement joins TRBV12-3 or TRBV12-4 to TRBJ1-2; D is unresolved. Trimming cost V 3 bases and J 8 bases, with 10 bases left between them. The length of the CDR3 is 12 residues. This CDR3 reads CASSFGLSGYTF. The CDR3 coding sequence is TGTGCCAGCAGTTTTGGTTTGTCGGGCTACACCTTC.

In its sample, this clonotype was seen a few times. At one end, the junction sequence differs from germline, possibly due to a read error. J is TRBJ1-2 and V is TRBV2, with TRBD1 as a possible D gene (5 bases). Germline assignment: CDR1 SNHLY and CDR2 FYNNEI. This CDR3 has 14 amino acids. The CDR3 nucleotides read TGTGCCAGCAGTGGTCAGGGTAGAAACTATGACTACACCTTC. As protein: CASSGQGRNYDYTF. The full variable domain, in which reference TRBV2 and TRBJ1-2 provide the parts outside the CDR3, is EPEVTQTPSHQVTQMGQEVILRCVPISNHLYFYWYRQILGQKVEFLVSFYNNEISEKSEIFDDQFSVERPDGSNFTLKIRSTKLEDSAMYFCASSGQGRNYDYTFGSGTRLTVV.

This sequence joins TRBV3-1 and TRBJ1-1, with unresolved D. Germline V lookup: CDR1 LGHDT, CDR2 YNNKEL (reference sequence). The V gene lost 2 bases and the J gene lost 8 bases, with 12 bases spanning the gap. The CDR3 spans 13 residues. CDR3 DNA sequence: TGTGCCAGCAGCCAAATTCGGGGTATCGAAGCTTTCTTT. Amino acids: CASSQIRGIEAFF.

V gene TRBV9 combines with J gene TRBJ1-4; 11 bases align to TRBD1. Per the germline V gene, CDR1 is SGDLS and CDR2 is YYNGEE. This CDR3 comprises 17 residues. V lost 3 bases, J lost 6 bases, and 10 bases stayed unmatched. DNA of the CDR3: TGTGCCAGCAGCGCCAGGCCCCCGGGACAGGGGGATGAAAAACTGTTTTTT. This encodes CASSARPPGQGDEKLFF.

The sample holds a few counts of this clonotype. The chain has TRBV3-1 and TRBJ1-2; possible D gene TRBD1, 5 bases. Trimming left V 3 bases short and J 5 bases short, with 13 bases between. Germline V gives CDR1 LGHDT, CDR2 YNNKEL (reference sequence). CDR3 length: 14 amino acids. CDR3 loop: CASSQQGAYYGYTF. Written as DNA, the CDR3 is TGTGCCAGCAGCCAGCAGGGAGCATATTATGGCTACACCTTC.